Below, one T cell receptor (beta chain) is given with its context. This specimen belongs to a study of PD-L1 blockade in urothelial cancer. Study background: Of roughly 31 patients, twenty-five were males with bladder-origin urothelial cancer. Previous chemotherapy exposure amounted to 0 to 3 regimens for patients. Each blood sample yielded a median of around 150,000 T cells.

Time point: pretreatment peripheral blood. The V and J ends lost 2 bases and 4 bases respectively, with 11 bases between them. The CDR3 consists of 14 residues. The germline CDR1 and CDR2 sequences are SGHTA and FQGNSA. Every PCR was spiked with synthetic TCR analog templates. Sequencing was performed with immunoSEQ multiplex PCR; in TCRdb, only in-frame clones are kept and a portion is missing. The repertoire includes some 53,000 clones, about three quarters of them detected once, and roughly 4% sits in the top ten. The source is a man aged 65-85 years with urothelial cancer. Sequences were derived from PBMCs, sampled around atezolizumab (anti-PD-L1) treatment. The chain recombines TRBV7-2 with TRBJ1-1; TRBD1 is a possible D gene (5 bases). The CDR3 nucleotides read TGTGCCAGCAGCTTAAGGGGCGGTGGCACTGAAGCTTTCTTT. This encodes CASSLRGGGTEAFF.